The 6 T cell receptor beta chains given below trace back to one sample, sequenced in a study of T cells in localized non-small cell lung cancer. Only in-frame clones appear in the TCRdb table, and some are missing; sequencing was by immunoSEQ multiplex PCR. Altogether more than 30,000 clones are present, roughly 90% being singletons, with the ten largest covering 4% to 5%. The specimen was peripheral blood mononuclear cells, collected before any cancer treatment. These receptors were obtained from a woman aged 40 to 75 with stage III lung adenocarcinoma.

The CDR3 protein is CASSQLGGGQGDTQYF. In DNA, the CDR3 is TGCGCCAGCAGCCAACTAGGCGGGGGACAGGGAGATACGCAGTATTTT. V gene TRBV4-3 combines with J gene TRBJ2-3; 9 nucleotides align to TRBD1. The germline CDR1 and CDR2 sequences are LGHNA and YSLEER. Germline trimming cut 2 bases from V and 5 bases from J; bases unmatched to any gene: 8. The CDR3 runs to 16 residues.

This rearrangement joins TRBV13 to TRBJ2-3; D ambiguous. The CDR3 has 13 residues. V lost 1 base to trimming and J lost 2 bases, with 4 bases between them. Germline assignment: CDR1 PRHDT and CDR2 FYEKMQ (reference sequence). CDR3 coding DNA: TGTGCCAGCAGCTTAGAGAACACAGATACGCAGTATTTT. Protein: CASSLENTDTQYF. The whole variable domain, filled in from reference TRBV13 and TRBJ2-3, reads AAGVIQSPRHLIKEKRETATLKCYPIPRHDTVYWYQQGPGQDPQFLISFYEKMQSDKGSIPDRFSAQQFSDYHSELNMSSLELGDSALYFCASSLENTDTQYFGPGTRLTVL.

This clone was found once. The chain joins TRBV9 to TRBJ2-3; D may match TRBD1 or TRBD2 (6 bases each). V lost 5 bases and J 2 bases, leaving 15 bases between the germline ends. The CDR3 loop spans 15 amino acids. The germline CDR1 and CDR2 sequences are SGDLS and YYNGEE. The CDR3 loop reads CASSWGASYTDTQYF. CDR3 sequence (DNA): TGTGCCAGCAGTTGGGGGGCGTCTTACACAGATACGCAGTATTTT.

V usage is TRBV7-2 and J usage is TRBJ1-1; D gene ambiguous. The CDR3 consists of 13 residues. Germline lookup yields CDR1 SGHTA and CDR2 FQGNSA. V was shortened by 3 bases and J by 1 base, with 6 bases between the two germline ends. The CDR3 spells CASSFGPNTEAFF. The CDR3 bases are TGTGCCAGCAGCTTCGGTCCGAACACTGAAGCTTTCTTT.

J is TRBJ2-3 and V is TRBV15; the D gene is possibly TRBD1 (6 bases). Trimming stripped 3 bases from V and 5 bases from J, with 15 bases between. The CDR3 is 15 residues long. In germline, CDR1 is LNHNV, CDR2 YYDKDF (reference sequence). The CDR3 nucleotides read TGTGCCACCAGCAGTCTGGACAGCTCAGGAGATACGCAGTATTTT. Encoded protein: CATSSLDSSGDTQYF.

This clone was detected a few times. The chain has TRBV14 and TRBJ2-1; D is perhaps TRBD2 (5 bases). Germline V gives CDR1 SGHDN, CDR2 FVKESK. The CDR3 is made up of 14 amino acids. V lost 0 bases, J lost 10 bases, and 13 bases lay in between. CDR3 amino acids: CASSQDWGAREQFF. The CDR3 coding sequence is TGTGCCAGCAGCCAAGACTGGGGAGCGCGGGAGCAGTTCTTC.